A selection of T cell receptor beta chains follows, all from one sample in a study of cytomegalovirus exposure and HLA in healthy donors. Profiling relied on immunoSEQ multiplex PCR, and the TCRdb table lists in-frame clones only, not all of them. This repertoire includes roughly 220,000 clones. Sequences were obtained from PBMCs. The source is a girl under 10 years old in good health and CMV-seropositive. Both conserved end residues are part of each CDR3. Each record gives: J gene, V gene, D gene, CDR3 protein, CDR3 DNA. The D gene is left open where the match is weak.

j_call: TRBJ2-2
v_call: TRBV19
d_call: TRBD1
cdr3_aa: CASSLIRDRGSGELFF
cdr3_nt: TGTGCCAGTAGTTTAATCCGGGACAGGGGATCCGGGGAGCTGTTTTTT

j_call: TRBJ1-5
v_call: TRBV19
d_call: NA
cdr3_aa: CASSMMFSSLARPQHF
cdr3_nt: TGTGCCAGTAGTATGATGTTTTCTAGCCTTGCGCGGCCCCAGCATTTT

j_call: TRBJ1-3
v_call: TRBV11-2
d_call: NA
cdr3_aa: CASSLAGRVRNTIYF
cdr3_nt: TGTGCCAGCAGCTTAGCGGGCAGGGTGAGAAACACCATATATTTT

j_call: TRBJ1-2
v_call: TRBV4-2
d_call: NA
cdr3_aa: CASSLRQGSGYGYTF
cdr3_nt: TGTGCCAGCAGCCTAAGACAAGGGAGTGGCTATGGCTACACCTTC

j_call: TRBJ2-3
v_call: TRBV29-1
d_call: TRBD2
cdr3_aa: CSVQTGTSSYDTQYF
cdr3_nt: TGCAGCGTTCAAACCGGGACTAGTTCGTATGATACGCAGTATTTT

j_call: TRBJ1-1
v_call: TRBV2
d_call: TRBD1
cdr3_aa: CASMPGGITEAFF
cdr3_nt: TGTGCCAGCATGCCAGGGGGCATCACTGAAGCTTTCTTT

j_call: TRBJ2-2
v_call: TRBV28
d_call: NA
cdr3_aa: CASSPDTGELFF
cdr3_nt: TGTGCCAGCAGTCCCGACACCGGGGAGCTGTTTTTT

j_call: TRBJ1-1
v_call: TRBV4-1
d_call: NA
cdr3_aa: CASSQVGGNTEAFF
cdr3_nt: TGCGCCAGCAGCCAAGTCGGGGGGAACACTGAAGCTTTCTTT

j_call: TRBJ2-7
v_call: TRBV7-2
d_call: TRBD1
cdr3_aa: CASSSKGQREQYF
cdr3_nt: TGTGCCAGCAGCTCAAAGGGACAGAGGGAGCAGTACTTC

j_call: TRBJ1-1
v_call: TRBV27
d_call: TRBD1
cdr3_aa: CASSLSPPGTGTAFF
cdr3_nt: TGTGCCAGCAGTTTATCGCCCCCCGGGACAGGAACGGCTTTCTTT

j_call: TRBJ2-7
v_call: TRBV7-2
d_call: NA
cdr3_aa: CASSPRQYEQYF
cdr3_nt: TGTGCCAGCAGCCCTCGACAGTACGAGCAGTACTTC

j_call: TRBJ2-2
v_call: TRBV28
d_call: NA
cdr3_aa: CASSLPRAGPGELFF
cdr3_nt: TGTGCCAGCAGTTTACCTAGAGCGGGCCCCGGGGAGCTGTTTTTT

j_call: TRBJ1-1
v_call: TRBV12-5
d_call: NA
cdr3_aa: CASGLVPQKTALLNTEAFF
cdr3_nt: TGTGCTAGTGGTTTGGTACCGCAGAAGACAGCTCTCCTGAACACTGAAGCTTTCTTT

j_call: TRBJ1-2
v_call: TRBV18
d_call: TRBD1
cdr3_aa: CASSWTGGDYYGYTF
cdr3_nt: TGTGCCAGCTCATGGACAGGGGGCGACTACTATGGCTACACCTTC

j_call: TRBJ2-7
v_call: TRBV19
d_call: NA
cdr3_aa: CASSPGTMDEQYF
cdr3_nt: TGTGCCAGTAGCCCTGGGACAATGGACGAGCAGTACTTC

j_call: TRBJ2-7
v_call: TRBV7-2
d_call: NA
cdr3_aa: CASGLGEVEDYEQYF
cdr3_nt: TGTGCCAGCGGCCTTGGCGAGGTTGAGGACTACGAGCAGTACTTC

j_call: TRBJ2-1
v_call: TRBV29-1
d_call: NA
cdr3_aa: CSVEIRLPPGEQFF
cdr3_nt: TGCAGCGTTGAAATCCGGCTACCGCCGGGTGAGCAGTTCTTC

j_call: TRBJ2-7
v_call: TRBV7-6
d_call: NA
cdr3_aa: CASSLADRTYEQYF
cdr3_nt: TGTGCCAGCAGCTTAGCAGACAGGACCTACGAGCAGTACTTC

j_call: TRBJ2-5
v_call: TRBV5-1
d_call: TRBD2
cdr3_aa: CASSSSLAGGGETQYF
cdr3_nt: TGCGCCAGCAGCTCGAGTCTGGCGGGAGGGGGGGAGACCCAGTACTTC

j_call: TRBJ2-3
v_call: TRBV28
d_call: TRBD1
cdr3_aa: CASEGQATTHPTDTQYF
cdr3_nt: TGTGCCAGCGAGGGACAGGCGACAACCCATCCCACAGATACGCAGTATTTT

j_call: TRBJ1-3
v_call: TRBV5-5
d_call: NA
cdr3_aa: CASSRTNLRTAGNTIYF
cdr3_nt: TGTGCCAGCAGCCGCACAAACTTACGGACAGCCGGAAACACCATATATTTT

j_call: TRBJ1-1
v_call: TRBV28
d_call: NA
cdr3_aa: CASSPTNGVFTEAFF
cdr3_nt: TGTGCCAGCAGTCCAACCAACGGGGTATTCACTGAAGCTTTCTTT

j_call: TRBJ1-2
v_call: TRBV5-1
d_call: TRBD1
cdr3_aa: CASSLVGTDYGYTF
cdr3_nt: TGCGCCAGCAGCTTGGTTGGGACAGACTATGGCTACACCTTC

j_call: TRBJ2-1
v_call: TRBV5-4
d_call: NA
cdr3_aa: CASSRQTDYNEQFF
cdr3_nt: TGTGCCAGCAGCCGTCAAACAGACTACAATGAGCAGTTCTTC

j_call: TRBJ1-3
v_call: TRBV5-5
d_call: NA
cdr3_aa: CASSLALPGVAGNTIYF
cdr3_nt: TGTGCCAGCAGCTTGGCATTGCCAGGGGTCGCTGGAAACACCATATATTTT

j_call: TRBJ2-7
v_call: TRBV10-3
d_call: TRBD1
cdr3_aa: CAISLQGMFSYEQYF
cdr3_nt: TGTGCCATCAGTCTACAGGGGATGTTTTCCTACGAGCAGTACTTC

j_call: TRBJ1-1
v_call: TRBV4-1
d_call: TRBD1
cdr3_aa: CASSPTLQGGTEAFF
cdr3_nt: TGCGCCAGCAGCCCCACCTTACAGGGGGGAACTGAAGCTTTCTTT

j_call: TRBJ2-1
v_call: TRBV27
d_call: NA
cdr3_aa: CASSPAFPGEQFF
cdr3_nt: TGTGCCAGCAGCCCGGCATTTCCAGGCGAGCAGTTCTTC

j_call: TRBJ1-1
v_call: TRBV7-2
d_call: TRBD1
cdr3_aa: CASSFWTGNTEAFF
cdr3_nt: TGTGCCAGCAGCTTCTGGACAGGGAACACTGAAGCTTTCTTT

j_call: TRBJ2-7
v_call: TRBV5-1
d_call: TRBD1
cdr3_aa: CASSLGGTDSYEQYF
cdr3_nt: TGCGCCAGCAGCTTGGGTGGGACAGACTCCTACGAGCAGTACTTC

j_call: TRBJ2-3
v_call: TRBV2
d_call: TRBD1
cdr3_aa: CASSWTGRGTDTQYF
cdr3_nt: TGTGCCAGCAGTTGGACAGGTCGGGGCACAGATACGCAGTATTTT

j_call: TRBJ2-7
v_call: TRBV5-1
d_call: TRBD1
cdr3_aa: CASTGAGTGVGEQYF
cdr3_nt: TGCGCCAGCACGGGGGCCGGGACAGGGGTAGGCGAGCAGTACTTC

j_call: TRBJ2-3
v_call: TRBV10-1
d_call: TRBD2
cdr3_aa: CASSETSGSTDTQYF
cdr3_nt: TGCGCCAGCAGTGAGACTAGCGGGAGCACAGATACGCAGTATTTT

j_call: TRBJ2-2
v_call: TRBV27
d_call: NA
cdr3_aa: CASSSQGLRTGELFF
cdr3_nt: TGTGCCAGCAGTTCCCAGGGGTTACGGACCGGGGAGCTGTTTTTT

j_call: TRBJ2-7
v_call: TRBV27
d_call: TRBD1
cdr3_aa: CASSLPGQGKHEQYF
cdr3_nt: TGTGCCAGCAGTTTACCTGGACAGGGTAAGCACGAGCAGTACTTC

j_call: TRBJ2-3
v_call: TRBV28
d_call: NA
cdr3_aa: CASSLTLGGQYF
cdr3_nt: TGTGCCAGCAGTCTAACCCTCGGAGGGCAGTATTTT

j_call: TRBJ1-1
v_call: TRBV2
d_call: NA
cdr3_aa: CASSRQTNTEAFF
cdr3_nt: TGTGCCAGCAGCCGACAGACCAACACTGAAGCTTTCTTT

j_call: TRBJ2-2
v_call: TRBV7-2
d_call: NA
cdr3_aa: CASRGGLSLDTGELFF
cdr3_nt: TGTGCCAGCAGGGGCGGGCTCTCGCTTGACACCGGGGAGCTGTTTTTT

j_call: TRBJ2-2
v_call: TRBV9
d_call: TRBD2
cdr3_aa: CASSVGLAGHTGELFF
cdr3_nt: TGTGCCAGCAGCGTAGGACTAGCGGGACACACCGGGGAGCTGTTTTTT

j_call: TRBJ1-2
v_call: TRBV18
d_call: TRBD1
cdr3_aa: CASSPSGQGHGYTF
cdr3_nt: TGTGCCAGCTCACCCTCAGGACAGGGTCATGGCTACACCTTC

j_call: TRBJ2-3
v_call: TRBV5-1
d_call: NA
cdr3_aa: CASSLEGLGTDTQYF
cdr3_nt: TGCGCCAGCAGCTTGGAGGGGTTAGGAACAGATACGCAGTATTTT

j_call: TRBJ2-7
v_call: TRBV4-1
d_call: NA
cdr3_aa: CASSQVAYPDEQYF
cdr3_nt: TGCGCCAGCAGCCAAGTAGCCTACCCCGACGAGCAGTACTTC

j_call: TRBJ1-1
v_call: TRBV18
d_call: TRBD1
cdr3_aa: CASSPGQVNTEAFF
cdr3_nt: TGTGCCAGCTCACCAGGACAGGTAAACACTGAAGCTTTCTTT

j_call: TRBJ2-1
v_call: TRBV19
d_call: NA
cdr3_aa: CASSRRDSSYNEQFF
cdr3_nt: TGTGCCAGTAGTAGACGGGACTCTTCCTACAATGAGCAGTTCTTC

j_call: TRBJ2-3
v_call: TRBV29-1
d_call: TRBD1
cdr3_aa: CSVEPRDREGTDTQYF
cdr3_nt: TGCAGCGTGGAGCCCCGGGACAGGGAAGGCACAGATACGCAGTATTTT

j_call: TRBJ2-3
v_call: TRBV6-1
d_call: TRBD1
cdr3_aa: CAGSRSDREDTQYF
cdr3_nt: TGTGCCGGCAGCCGCTCCGACAGGGAAGATACGCAGTATTTT

j_call: TRBJ2-7
v_call: TRBV6-1
d_call: TRBD2
cdr3_aa: CASSSGISYEQYF
cdr3_nt: TGTGCCAGCAGTAGCGGGATTAGTTACGAGCAGTACTTC

j_call: TRBJ1-1
v_call: TRBV7-2
d_call: NA
cdr3_aa: CASSNPREVLGAFF
cdr3_nt: TGTGCCAGCAGCAACCCCCGGGAGGTACTTGGGGCTTTCTTT

j_call: TRBJ2-7
v_call: TRBV10-3
d_call: TRBD2
cdr3_aa: CAIRPTTSGYEQYF
cdr3_nt: TGTGCCATCAGGCCCACGACTAGCGGATACGAGCAGTACTTC

j_call: TRBJ1-1
v_call: TRBV11-2
d_call: NA
cdr3_aa: CASSLGREEDAFF
cdr3_nt: TGTGCCAGCAGCTTAGGGCGGGAGGAGGACGCTTTCTTT